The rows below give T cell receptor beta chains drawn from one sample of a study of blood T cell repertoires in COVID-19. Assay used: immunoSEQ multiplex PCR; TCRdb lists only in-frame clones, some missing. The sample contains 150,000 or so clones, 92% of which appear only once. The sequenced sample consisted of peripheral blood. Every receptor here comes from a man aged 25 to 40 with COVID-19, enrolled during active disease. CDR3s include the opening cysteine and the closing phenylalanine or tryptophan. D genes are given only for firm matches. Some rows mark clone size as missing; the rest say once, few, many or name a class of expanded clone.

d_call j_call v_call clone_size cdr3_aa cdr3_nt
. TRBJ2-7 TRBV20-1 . CSASGRRSSYEQYF TGCAGTGCTAGTGGGCGGAGAAGCTCCTACGAGCAGTACTTC
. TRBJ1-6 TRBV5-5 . CASSPNRSGGSPLHF TGTGCCAGCAGCCCGAACAGGTCCGGCGGCTCACCCCTCCACTTT
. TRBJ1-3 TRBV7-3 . CASSLSGGAGNTIYF TGTGCCAGCAGCTTAAGCGGGGGAGCTGGAAACACCATATATTTT
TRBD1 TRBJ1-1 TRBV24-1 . CATSDGGTATEAFF TGTGCCACCAGTGATGGGGGGACAGCCACTGAAGCTTTCTTT
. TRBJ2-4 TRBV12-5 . CASGLMAGLLTDIQYF TGTGCTAGTGGTTTGATGGCGGGTTTGCTTACGGACATTCAGTACTTC
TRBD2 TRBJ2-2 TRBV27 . CASSLRAGASTGELFF TGTGCCAGCAGTTTAAGGGCGGGAGCGTCCACCGGGGAGCTGTTTTTT
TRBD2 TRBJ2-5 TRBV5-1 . CASSLGLLAGVSETQYF TGCGCCAGCAGCTTGGGCCTACTAGCGGGGGTTTCGGAGACCCAGTACTTC
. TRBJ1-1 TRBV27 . CASSPQGNTEAFF TGTGCCAGCAGTCCCCAGGGGAACACTGAAGCTTTCTTT
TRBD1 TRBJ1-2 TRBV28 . CASSLLSGGLPYGYTF TGTGCCAGCAGTTTACTGTCAGGGGGGCTACCCTATGGCTACACCTTC
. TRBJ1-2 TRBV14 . CASSQDWGSANYGYTF TGTGCCAGCAGCCAAGATTGGGGCAGCGCTAACTATGGCTACACCTTC
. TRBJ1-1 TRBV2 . CASSVKEGTEAFF TGTGCCAGCAGTGTAAAGGAGGGCACTGAAGCTTTCTTT
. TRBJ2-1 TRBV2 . CASTSYSYNEQFF TGTGCCAGCACTAGTTACTCCTACAATGAGCAGTTCTTC
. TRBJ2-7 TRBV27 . CASNFIGKGANEQYF TGTGCCAGCAATTTTATAGGGAAGGGAGCGAACGAGCAGTACTTC
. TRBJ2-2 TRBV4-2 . CASSQDYRQRNTGELFF TGTGCCAGCAGCCAAGATTATAGACAGAGGAACACCGGGGAGCTGTTTTTT
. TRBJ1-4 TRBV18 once CASSPPQQGSSEKLFF TGTGCCAGCTCACCACCGCAGCAGGGTAGTTCTGAAAAACTGTTTTTT
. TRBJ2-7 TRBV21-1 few CASSKITGGLEQYF TGTGCCAGCAGCAAAATTACAGGGGGCCTCGAGCAGTACTTC
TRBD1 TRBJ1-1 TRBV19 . CASSTYGTGKAMNTEAFF TGTGCCAGTAGTACCTACGGGACAGGCAAAGCCATGAACACTGAAGCTTTCTTT
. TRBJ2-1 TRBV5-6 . CASSLAGEQFF TGTGCCAGCAGCTTGGCGGGTGAGCAGTTCTTC
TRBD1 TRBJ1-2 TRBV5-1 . CASSWDRVIYGYTF TGCGCCAGCAGCTGGGACAGGGTCATCTATGGCTACACCTTC
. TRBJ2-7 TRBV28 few CASSSGQSYEQYF TGTGCCAGCAGTTCCGGACAGTCCTACGAGCAGTACTTC
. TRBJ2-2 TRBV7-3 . CASSNVQGPGELFF TGTGCCAGCAGTAACGTACAGGGACCCGGGGAGCTGTTTTTT
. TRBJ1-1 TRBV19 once CASSKGGAAEAFF TGTGCCAGTAGTAAAGGAGGGGCCGCTGAAGCTTTCTTT
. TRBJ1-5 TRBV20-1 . CSASRQNQPQHF TGCAGTGCTAGTAGACAGAATCAGCCCCAGCATTTT
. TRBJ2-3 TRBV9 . CASTRGTDTQYF TGTGCCAGCACTCGCGGCACAGATACGCAGTATTTT
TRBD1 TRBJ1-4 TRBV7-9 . CASSFGQGTELFF TGTGCCAGCAGCTTCGGACAGGGGACGGAACTGTTTTTT
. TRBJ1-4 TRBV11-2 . CASSFGTGNEKLFF TGTGCCAGCAGCTTTGGGACTGGGAATGAAAAACTGTTTTTT
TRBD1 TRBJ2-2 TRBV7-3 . CASSVPGQGTGELFF TGTGCCAGCAGCGTCCCGGGACAGGGCACCGGGGAGCTGTTTTTT
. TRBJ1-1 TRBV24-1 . CATSDSGTTEAFF TGTGCCACCAGTGATTCAGGTACCACTGAAGCTTTCTTT
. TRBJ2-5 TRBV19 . CASSIAQGRETQYF TGTGCCAGTAGTATTGCCCAGGGTCGAGAGACCCAGTACTTC
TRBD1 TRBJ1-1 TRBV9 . CASSVSRDRGNTEAFF TGTGCCAGCAGCGTTAGCCGGGACAGGGGGAACACTGAAGCTTTCTTT
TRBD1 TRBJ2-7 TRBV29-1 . CSVGRDREQYF TGCAGCGTTGGGAGGGACAGGGAGCAGTACTTC
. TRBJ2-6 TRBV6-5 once CASTVAASGANVLTF TGTGCCAGCACAGTAGCGGCCTCTGGGGCCAACGTCCTGACTTTC
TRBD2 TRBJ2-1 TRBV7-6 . CASSYSGGVYNEQFF TGTGCCAGCAGCTACAGCGGGGGGGTTTACAATGAGCAGTTCTTC
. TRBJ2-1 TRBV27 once CASSLTLVINEQFF TGTGCCAGCAGCCTGACCCTAGTTATCAATGAGCAGTTCTTC
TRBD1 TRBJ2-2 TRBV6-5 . CASSLDRSNTGELFF TGTGCCAGCAGTTTGGACAGGTCGAACACCGGGGAGCTGTTTTTT
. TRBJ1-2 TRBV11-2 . CASSLSLLRGNYGYTF TGTGCCAGCAGCTTAAGCCTTTTGAGGGGGAACTATGGCTACACCTTC
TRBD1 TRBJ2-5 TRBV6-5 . CASSYTGGVETQYF TGTGCCAGCAGTTACACAGGGGGCGTGGAGACCCAGTACTTC
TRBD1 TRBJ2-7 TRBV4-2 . CASSQDLGTGFYEQYF TGTGCCAGCAGCCAAGATCTTGGGACAGGGTTCTACGAGCAGTACTTC
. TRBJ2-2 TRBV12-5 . CASGAPDSANTGELFF TGTGCTAGTGGGGCCCCGGACAGCGCGAACACCGGGGAGCTGTTTTTT
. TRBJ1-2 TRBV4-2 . CASSAQREAGGYTF TGTGCCAGCAGCGCACAGCGGGAGGCGGGTGGCTACACCTTC
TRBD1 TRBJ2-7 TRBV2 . CASSPGQGATYYEQYF TGTGCCAGCAGTCCGGGACAGGGCGCTACGTACTACGAGCAGTACTTC
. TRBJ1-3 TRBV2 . CASSSTDRNTIYF TGTGCCAGCAGTTCGACAGACAGAAACACCATATATTTT
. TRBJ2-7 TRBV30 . CAWSTGAYYEQYF TGTGCCTGGAGTACGGGAGCCTACTACGAGCAGTACTTC
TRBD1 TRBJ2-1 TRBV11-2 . CASSLLAGGYNEQFF TGTGCCAGCAGCTTATTGGCAGGGGGTTACAATGAGCAGTTCTTC
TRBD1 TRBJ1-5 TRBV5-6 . CASSTDREVEGNQPQHF TGTGCCAGCAGCACCGACAGGGAGGTAGAAGGCAATCAGCCCCAGCATTTT
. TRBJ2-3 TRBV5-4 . CASSFSAAFTDTQYF TGTGCCAGCAGCTTTTCAGCGGCCTTCACAGATACGCAGTATTTT
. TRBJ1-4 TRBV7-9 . CASSLGQHNEKLFF TGTGCCAGCAGCTTAGGACAGCATAATGAAAAACTGTTTTTT
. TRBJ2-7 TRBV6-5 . CASSPDMTYEQYF TGTGCCAGCAGTCCGGACATGACCTACGAGCAGTACTTC
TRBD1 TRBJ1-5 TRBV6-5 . CASRTGGGQPQHF TGTGCCAGCAGGACAGGGGGGGGTCAGCCCCAGCATTTT
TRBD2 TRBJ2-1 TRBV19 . CASRLAGGSYNEQFF TGTGCCAGTAGATTAGCGGGAGGCTCCTACAATGAGCAGTTCTTC
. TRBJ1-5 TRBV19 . CASSPGLAGNQPQHF TGTGCCAGTAGTCCAGGGCTTGCGGGCAATCAGCCCCAGCATTTT
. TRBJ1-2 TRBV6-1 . CASSEGGLGGYGYTF TGTGCCAGCAGTGAAGGGGGGCTTGGGGGATATGGCTACACCTTC
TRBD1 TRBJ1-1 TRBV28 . CASSPSAYDRGGTEAFF TGTGCCAGCAGTCCCTCAGCCTATGACAGGGGGGGCACTGAAGCTTTCTTT
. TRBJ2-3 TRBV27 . CASSPRAASTDTQYF TGTGCCAGCAGTCCCAGGGCGGCTAGCACAGATACGCAGTATTTT
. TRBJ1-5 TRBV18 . CASSAGHLEPQHF TGTGCCAGCTCAGCCGGACACCTTGAGCCCCAGCATTTT
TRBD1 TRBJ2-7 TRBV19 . CASSTRTGRNEQYF TGTGCCAGTAGTACCAGGACAGGGCGTAACGAGCAGTACTTC
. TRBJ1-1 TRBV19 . CASILVPAGENTEAFF TGTGCCAGTATTCTTGTACCGGCAGGTGAGAACACTGAAGCTTTCTTT
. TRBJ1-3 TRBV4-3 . CASSQDYRESGNTIYF TGCGCCAGCAGCCAAGACTACAGGGAGAGTGGAAACACCATATATTTT